The 21 T cell receptor beta chains below were found in one sample sequenced in a study of T-cell memory formation after mild COVID-19. TCRdb called the 5' RACE reads again in MiXCR, with one record for every CDR3 protein. The table records about 150,000 distinct CDR3 sequences, 10% to 15% of them present only once. Source material: PBMCs or a T cell subset sorted from them (not recorded which). These receptors were collected from a man aged 18-30 years who had mild COVID-19 (a few samples of this study predate the infection). Cell type and time point are not known.

This clonotype was observed a few times. V is TRBV5-6 and J is TRBJ2-7; D is ambiguous. Germline CDR1 is SGHDT and CDR2 is YYEEEE. V was clipped by 2 bases and J by 1 base, with 16 bases between them. CDR3 size: 16 residues. The CDR3 protein is CASSLRHWTSSYEQYF. The CDR3 nucleotides read TGTGCCAGCAGCTTACGACATTGGACCTCGTCCTACGAGCAGTACTTC.

This chain connects TRBV6-2 or TRBV6-3 to TRBJ1-2; 9 nucleotides agree with TRBD1. The germline gives CDR1 MNHEY, CDR2 SVGEGT. The CDR3 is 15 residues long. J gave up 3 bases and V 2 bases, and 4 bases lay outside the gene matches. The CDR3 nucleotides read TGTGCCAGCAGTTACCGGGACAGGGTGTACTATGGCTACACCTTC. This sequence encodes CASSYRDRVYYGYTF.

This chain uses TRBV20-1 with TRBJ2-3; D could derive from TRBD1 or TRBD2 (6 bases each). CDR3 size: 13 residues. Trimming pared 6 bases from V and 0 bases from J, leaving 10 bases between. The germline gives CDR1 DFQATT, CDR2 SNEGSKA (reference sequence). CDR3 bases: TGCAGTGCGGGGGGCCTGAGCACAGATACGCAGTATTTT. Translated, it gives CSAGGLSTDTQYF.

This clonotype has a handful of counts. The chain recombines TRBV19 with TRBJ1-2; D perhaps matches TRBD1 (5 bases). Trimming stripped 6 bases from V and 4 bases from J, with 9 bases between. The CDR3 is 12 amino acids. The germline V gene has CDR1 LNHDA and CDR2 SQIVND (reference sequence). The CDR3 loop reads CASRTESYGYTF. Written as DNA, the CDR3 is TGTGCCAGTAGGACAGAGTCCTATGGCTACACCTTC.

The J gene is TRBJ1-1, the V gene TRBV5-1; D unclear. Germline values: CDR1 SGHRS, CDR2 YFSETQ. Trimming left V 4 bases short and J 1 base short, with 14 bases between. CDR3 size: 15 residues. The CDR3 DNA sequence: TGCGCCAGCAGCCCGGACGGCCGGGGGAACACTGAAGCTTTCTTT. Residues: CASSPDGRGNTEAFF.

This sequence joins TRBV2 and TRBJ1-1; D unclear. CDR1 is SNHLY and CDR2 is FYNNEI in the germline V gene. The V and J ends lost 4 bases and 3 bases respectively, with 9 bases between them. This CDR3 has 13 residues. The CDR3 region has the DNA TGTGCCAGCAGTGGCGTAAGGGACACTGAAGCTTTCTTT. Protein sequence: CASSGVRDTEAFF.

DNA of the CDR3: TGTGCCAGCAGCCAAGACAGCCTATCTGGAAACACCATATATTTT. It yields the protein CASSQDSLSGNTIYF. The rearrangement uses TRBV3-1 and TRBJ1-3; unclear D gene. V dropped 0 bases and J dropped 1 base, with 7 bases sitting between them. The CDR3 contains 15 residues. Germline loops: CDR1 LGHDT, CDR2 YNNKEL (reference sequence).

This clonotype has a count of ten or more. This chain joins TRBV5-6 and TRBJ1-1; D not certain. Germline lookup yields CDR1 SGHDT and CDR2 YYEEEE. CDR3 length: 12 residues. V was shortened by 1 base and J by 11 bases, with 12 bases between the two germline ends. The CDR3, as DNA: TGTGCCAGCAGCTTGTGGTCACAGAGGGCTTTCTTT. Translation: CASSLWSQRAFF.

This clonotype was observed a few times. This sequence joins TRBV12-3 or TRBV12-4 and TRBJ2-7, with no clear D. This CDR3 region has 12 residues. V lost 5 bases, J lost 4 bases, and 9 bases lay in between. CDR3 sequence (DNA): TGTGCCAGCAGTCCAAAGTTGTACGAGCAGTACTTC. This sequence encodes CASSPKLYEQYF.

This clonotype was counted only a few times. The chain has TRBV4-1 and TRBJ2-1; 11 bases are shared with TRBD1. V was clipped by 0 bases and J by 5 bases; unmatched bases: 6. The CDR3 has 17 residues. Germline V lookup: CDR1 MGHRA, CDR2 YSYEKL. The CDR3 region is CASSQDWDRGFHNEQFF. The DNA of the CDR3 is TGCGCCAGCAGCCAAGATTGGGACAGGGGGTTCCACAATGAGCAGTTCTTC.

V and J are TRBV6-2 or TRBV6-3 and TRBJ2-7, with D maybe TRBD1 (7 bases). V shed 6 bases and J shed 2 bases, with 11 bases lying between them. Germline assignment: CDR1 MNHEY and CDR2 SVGEGT. The CDR3 spans 13 residues. The CDR3 protein is CASRRDSPYEQYF. The CDR3 bases are TGTGCCAGCAGGCGGGACAGCCCCTACGAGCAGTACTTC.

There are a few counts of this clonotype. This chain links TRBV7-8 with TRBJ2-5, with TRBD2 as a possible D gene (6 bases). The V gene lost 2 bases and the J gene lost 0 bases, with 13 bases spanning the gap. The length of the CDR3 is 16 residues. Germline values: CDR1 SGHVS, CDR2 FQNEAQ. This CDR3 reads CASSLHRGINQETQYF. DNA of the CDR3: TGTGCCAGCAGCTTACACCGGGGGATTAACCAAGAGACCCAGTACTTC.

The chain carries TRBV20-1 and TRBJ2-6; 9 bases line up with TRBD2. Trimming at V came to 2 bases and at J to 3 bases, leaving 5 bases not matched to a gene. Germline V gene sequence: CDR1 DFQATT, CDR2 SNEGSKA (reference sequence). This CDR3 contains 16 residues. The CDR3 region has the DNA TGCAGTGCTAGATTAGCGGGGGCAGGTGGGGCCAACGTCCTGACTTTC. The encoded protein is CSARLAGAGGANVLTF.

This clonotype was seen more than once but under ten times. The chain couples TRBV27 to TRBJ1-1, with TRBD1 matching over 9 bases. V gave up 4 bases and J gave up 4 bases; unmatched junction bases: 13. CDR1 is MNHEY, CDR2 SMNVEV, per germline (reference sequence). There are 17 residues in the CDR3. CDR3: CASSSLRTGAVITEAFF. The CDR3 region has the DNA TGTGCCAGCAGTTCTCTCAGGACAGGGGCGGTAATCACTGAAGCTTTCTTT.

This clonotype was recorded a few times. The chain has TRBV20-1 and TRBJ1-5; no definite D call. Germline V CDR1 and CDR2: DFQATT, SNEGSKA (reference sequence). The CDR3 has 12 amino acids. V was cut by 6 bases and J by 1 base, with 7 bases left in between. The CDR3 nucleotides read TGCAGTGCCCGACGGAGCAATCAGCCCCAGCATTTT. As protein: CSARRSNQPQHF.

The chain links TRBV7-9 to TRBJ1-2; unclear D gene. Germline values: CDR1 SEHNR, CDR2 FQNEAQ (reference sequence). With 2 bases removed from V and 2 bases from J, the gap between germline ends came to 12 bases. There are 15 residues in the CDR3. The CDR3 reads CASSLRGRNNYGYTF. The DNA for the CDR3 is TGTGCCAGCAGCTTAAGAGGCAGGAACAACTATGGCTACACCTTC.

This clonotype came up many times. The V gene is TRBV7-3, the J gene TRBJ2-3; 8 bases line up with TRBD2. The length of the CDR3 is 16 residues. Trimming took 5 bases from V and 5 from J; bases not matched to a gene: 12. Germline loops: CDR1 SGHTA, CDR2 FQGTGA. In DNA form, the CDR3 reads TGTGCCAGCAGCCCTCGGGGGGGGGCTGGAGGAGATACGCAGTATTTT. As protein: CASSPRGGAGGDTQYF. Filled out from reference TRBV7-3 and TRBJ2-3, the complete variable domain reads GAGVSQTPSNKVTEKGKYVELRCDPISGHTALYWYRQSLGQGPEFLIYFQGTGAADDSGLPNDRFFAVRPEGSVSTLKIQRTERGDSAVYLCASSPRGGAGGDTQYFGPGTRLTVL.

V is TRBV27 and J is TRBJ2-3, with D uncertain. The CDR3 has 14 amino acids. CDR1 is MNHEY and CDR2 is SMNVEV in the germline V gene (reference sequence). V lost 3 bases and J lost 9, with 16 bases in between. The CDR3 protein is CASSFGHILGTQYF. The CDR3 bases are TGTGCCAGCAGTTTTGGTCATATTCTCGGGACGCAGTATTTT.

This clonotype was observed a handful of times. The V call is TRBV27, the J call TRBJ1-6; a weak D match, TRBD1 (5 bases). Germline loops: CDR1 MNHEY, CDR2 SMNVEV (reference sequence). The CDR3 extends over 15 amino acids. V lost 4 bases and J lost 8, with 15 bases in between. For the CDR3, the DNA is TGTGCCAGCAGTTGGGGCCTCCGGGGGGATTCACCCCTCCACTTT. Residues: CASSWGLRGDSPLHF.

This rearrangement joins TRBV11-2 to TRBJ2-7, with D uncertain. This CDR3 region has 12 residues. From germline, CDR1 is SGHAT and CDR2 FQNNGV. V lost 4 bases and J lost 6, with 10 bases in between. The CDR3 here is CASSSEVPEQYF. DNA of the CDR3: TGTGCCAGCAGCTCTGAGGTTCCCGAGCAGTACTTC.

The sample holds a few counts of this clonotype. This chain uses TRBV20-1 with TRBJ2-5, with TRBD2 matching over 13 bases. The CDR3 covers 15 residues. CDR1 is DFQATT, CDR2 SNEGSKA, per germline (reference sequence). V lost 5 bases to trimming and J lost 2 bases; unmatched junction nucleotides: 5. The CDR3 sequence is CSASGTSGTQETQYF. The CDR3 region has the DNA TGCAGTGCTTCCGGGACTAGCGGGACACAAGAGACCCAGTACTTC.